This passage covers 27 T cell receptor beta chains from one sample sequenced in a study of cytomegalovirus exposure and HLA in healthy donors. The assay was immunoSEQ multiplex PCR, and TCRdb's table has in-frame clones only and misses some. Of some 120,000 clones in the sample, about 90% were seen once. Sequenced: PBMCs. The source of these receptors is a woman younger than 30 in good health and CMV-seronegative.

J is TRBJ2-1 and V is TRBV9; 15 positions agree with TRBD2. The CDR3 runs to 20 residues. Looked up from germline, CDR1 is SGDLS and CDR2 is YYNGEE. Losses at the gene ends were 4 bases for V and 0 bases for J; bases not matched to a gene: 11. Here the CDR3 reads CASSPRGTSGGPPSYNEQFF. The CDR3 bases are TGTGCCAGCAGCCCCCGAGGGACTAGCGGGGGGCCCCCCTCCTACAATGAGCAGTTCTTC. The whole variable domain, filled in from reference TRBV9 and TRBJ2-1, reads DSGVTQTPKHLITATGQRVTLRCSPRSGDLSVYWYQQSLDQGLQFLIQYYNGEERAKGNILERFSAQQFPDLHSELNLSSLELGDSALYFCASSPRGTSGGPPSYNEQFFGPGTRLTVL.

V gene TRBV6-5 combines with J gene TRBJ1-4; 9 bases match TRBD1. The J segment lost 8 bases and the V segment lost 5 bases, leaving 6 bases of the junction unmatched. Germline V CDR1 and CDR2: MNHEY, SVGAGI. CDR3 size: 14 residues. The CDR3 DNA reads TGTGCCAGCAGTGTAGACAGGGGGGAAGAAAAACTGTTTTTT. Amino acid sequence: CASSVDRGEEKLFF.

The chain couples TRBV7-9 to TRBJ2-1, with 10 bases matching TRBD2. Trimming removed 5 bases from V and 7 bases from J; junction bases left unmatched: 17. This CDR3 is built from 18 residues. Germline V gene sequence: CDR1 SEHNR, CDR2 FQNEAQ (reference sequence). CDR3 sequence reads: CASSGGLRTSGRGNEQFF. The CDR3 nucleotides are TGTGCCAGCAGCGGGGGCCTTCGGACTAGCGGAAGGGGTAATGAGCAGTTCTTC.

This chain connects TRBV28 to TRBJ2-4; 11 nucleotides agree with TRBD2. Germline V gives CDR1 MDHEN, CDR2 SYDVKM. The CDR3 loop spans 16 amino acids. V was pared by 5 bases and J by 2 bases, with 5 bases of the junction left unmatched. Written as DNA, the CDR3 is TGTGCCAGCAGTCCAACTAGCGGGGGCTCCAAAAACATTCAGTACTTC. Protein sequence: CASSPTSGGSKNIQYF.

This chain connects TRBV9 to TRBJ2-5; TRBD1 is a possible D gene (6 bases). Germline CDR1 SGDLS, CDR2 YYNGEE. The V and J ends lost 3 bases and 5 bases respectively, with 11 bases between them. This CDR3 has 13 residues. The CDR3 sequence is CASSDSQGETQYF. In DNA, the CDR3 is TGTGCCAGCAGCGATAGTCAGGGGGAGACCCAGTACTTC.

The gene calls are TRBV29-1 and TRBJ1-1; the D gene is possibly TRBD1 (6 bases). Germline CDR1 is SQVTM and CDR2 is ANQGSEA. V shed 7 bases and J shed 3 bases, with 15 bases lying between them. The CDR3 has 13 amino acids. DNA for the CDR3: TGCAGCGCCCAGGGACACGGGCACACTGAAGCTTTCTTT. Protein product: CSAQGHGHTEAFF.

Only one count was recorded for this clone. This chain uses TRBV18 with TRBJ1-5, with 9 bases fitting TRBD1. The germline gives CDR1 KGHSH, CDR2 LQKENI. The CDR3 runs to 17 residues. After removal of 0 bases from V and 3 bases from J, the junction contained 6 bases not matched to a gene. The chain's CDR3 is CASSPPSTGGFNQPQHF. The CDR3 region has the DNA TGTGCCAGCTCACCACCTTCGACAGGGGGTTTCAATCAGCCCCAGCATTTT.

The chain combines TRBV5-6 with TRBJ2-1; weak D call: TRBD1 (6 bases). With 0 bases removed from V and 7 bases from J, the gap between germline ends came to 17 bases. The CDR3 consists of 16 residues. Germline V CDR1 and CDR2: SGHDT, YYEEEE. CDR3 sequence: CASSLAQPGTLNEQFF. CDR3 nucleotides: TGTGCCAGCAGCTTGGCCCAGCCCGGGACATTAAATGAGCAGTTCTTC.

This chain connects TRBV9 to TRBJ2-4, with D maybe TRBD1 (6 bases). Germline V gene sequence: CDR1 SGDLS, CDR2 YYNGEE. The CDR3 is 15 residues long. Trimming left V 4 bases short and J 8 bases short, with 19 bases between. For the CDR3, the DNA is TGTGCCAGCAGCTCCGGGGTGGGGGCGCCGGACATTCAGTACTTC. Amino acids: CASSSGVGAPDIQYF.

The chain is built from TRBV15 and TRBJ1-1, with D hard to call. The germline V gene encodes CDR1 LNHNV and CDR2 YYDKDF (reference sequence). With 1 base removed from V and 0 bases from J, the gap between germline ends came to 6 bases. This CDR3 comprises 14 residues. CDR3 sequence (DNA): TGTGCCACCAGCAGAGCACAGTTGAACACTGAAGCTTTCTTT. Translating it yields CATSRAQLNTEAFF.

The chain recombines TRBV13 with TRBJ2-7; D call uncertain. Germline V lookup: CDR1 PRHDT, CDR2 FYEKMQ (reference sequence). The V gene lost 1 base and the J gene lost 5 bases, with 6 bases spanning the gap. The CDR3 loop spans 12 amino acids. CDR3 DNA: TGTGCCAGCAGCTTAGCAGGTCACGAGCAGTACTTC. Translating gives CASSLAGHEQYF.

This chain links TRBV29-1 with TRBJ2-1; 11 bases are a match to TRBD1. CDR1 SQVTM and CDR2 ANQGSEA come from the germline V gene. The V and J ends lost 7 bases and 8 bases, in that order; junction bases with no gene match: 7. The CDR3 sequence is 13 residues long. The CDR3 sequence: CSGAGTGGYEQFF. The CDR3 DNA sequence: TGCAGCGGGGCCGGGACAGGGGGATATGAGCAGTTCTTC.

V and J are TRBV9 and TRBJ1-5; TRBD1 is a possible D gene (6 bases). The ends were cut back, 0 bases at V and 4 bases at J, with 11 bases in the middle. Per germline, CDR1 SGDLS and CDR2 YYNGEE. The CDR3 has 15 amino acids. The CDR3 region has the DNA TGTGCCAGCAGCGTAGCAGGACAGCGGAATCAGCCCCAGCATTTT. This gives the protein CASSVAGQRNQPQHF.

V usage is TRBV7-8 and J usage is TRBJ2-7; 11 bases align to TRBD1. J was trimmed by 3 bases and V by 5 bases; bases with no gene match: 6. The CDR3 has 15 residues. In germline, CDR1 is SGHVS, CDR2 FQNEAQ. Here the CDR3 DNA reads TGTGCCAGCAGCCCAGGAGGGACAGGGGGCTACGAGCAGTACTTC. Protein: CASSPGGTGGYEQYF.

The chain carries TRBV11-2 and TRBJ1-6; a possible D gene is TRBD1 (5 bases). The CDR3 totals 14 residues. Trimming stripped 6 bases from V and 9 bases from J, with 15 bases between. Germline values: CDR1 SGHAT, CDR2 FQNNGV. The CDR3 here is CASRAQRGTSPLHF. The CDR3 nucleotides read TGTGCCAGCAGAGCGCAAAGGGGTACTTCACCCCTCCACTTT.

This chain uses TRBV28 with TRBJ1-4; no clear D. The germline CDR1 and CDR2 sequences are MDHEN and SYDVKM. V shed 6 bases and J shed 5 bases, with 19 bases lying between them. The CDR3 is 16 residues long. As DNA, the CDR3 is TGTGCCAGCAGGAATCGAGCGGGCGGACGGAATGAAAAACTGTTTTTT. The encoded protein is CASRNRAGGRNEKLFF.

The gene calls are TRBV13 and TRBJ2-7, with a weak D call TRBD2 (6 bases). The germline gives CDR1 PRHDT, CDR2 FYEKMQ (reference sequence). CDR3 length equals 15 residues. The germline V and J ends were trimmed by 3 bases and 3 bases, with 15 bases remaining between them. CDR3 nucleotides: TGTGCCAGCAGCTTCCGCGGGACTGGGCTCTACGAGCAGTACTTC. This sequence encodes CASSFRGTGLYEQYF.

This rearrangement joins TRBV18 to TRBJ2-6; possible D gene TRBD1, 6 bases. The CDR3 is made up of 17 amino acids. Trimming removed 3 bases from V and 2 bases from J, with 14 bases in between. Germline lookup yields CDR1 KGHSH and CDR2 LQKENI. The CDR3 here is CASSPQGPSAGANVLTF. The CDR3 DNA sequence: TGTGCCAGCTCACCCCAGGGGCCAAGCGCTGGGGCCAACGTCCTGACTTTC.

CDR3 in amino acids: CASSLLASGGAGTYNEQFF. The CDR3, as DNA: TGTGCCAGCAGCTTACTCGCTAGCGGGGGGGCGGGGACCTACAATGAGCAGTTCTTC. The chain has TRBV7-6 and TRBJ2-1, with 12 nucleotides matching TRBD2. The CDR3 has 19 amino acids. Trimming at V came to 2 bases and at J to 2 bases, leaving 10 bases not matched to a gene. Germline V CDR1 and CDR2: SGHVS, FNYEAQ.

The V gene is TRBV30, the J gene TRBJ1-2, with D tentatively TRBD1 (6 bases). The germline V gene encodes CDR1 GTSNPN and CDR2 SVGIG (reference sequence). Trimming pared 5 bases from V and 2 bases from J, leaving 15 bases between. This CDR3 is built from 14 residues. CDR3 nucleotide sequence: TGTGCCTGGGGCCCAGGGGAACTAAACTATGGCTACACCTTC. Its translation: CAWGPGELNYGYTF.

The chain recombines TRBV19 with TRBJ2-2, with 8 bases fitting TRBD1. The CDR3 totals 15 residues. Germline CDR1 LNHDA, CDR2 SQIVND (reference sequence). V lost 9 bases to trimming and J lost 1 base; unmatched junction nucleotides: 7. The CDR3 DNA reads TGTGCCAGAACACAGGGGGATTTGAACACCGGGGAGCTGTTTTTT. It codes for CARTQGDLNTGELFF.

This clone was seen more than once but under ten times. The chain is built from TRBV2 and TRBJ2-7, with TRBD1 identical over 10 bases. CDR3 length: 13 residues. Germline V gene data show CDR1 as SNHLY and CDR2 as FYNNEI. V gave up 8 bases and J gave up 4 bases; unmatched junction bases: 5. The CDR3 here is CASATGGTYEQYF. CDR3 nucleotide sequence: TGTGCCAGCGCGACAGGGGGCACTTACGAGCAGTACTTC.

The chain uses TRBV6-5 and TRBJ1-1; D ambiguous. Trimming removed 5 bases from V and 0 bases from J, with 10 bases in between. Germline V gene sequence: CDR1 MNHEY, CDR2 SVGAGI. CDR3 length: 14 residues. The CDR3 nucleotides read TGTGCCAGCAGTCAAAGACAATTGAACACTGAAGCTTTCTTT. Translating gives CASSQRQLNTEAFF.

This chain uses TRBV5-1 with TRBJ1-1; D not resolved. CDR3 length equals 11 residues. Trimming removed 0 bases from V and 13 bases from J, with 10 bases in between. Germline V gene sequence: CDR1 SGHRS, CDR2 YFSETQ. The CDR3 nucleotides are TGCGCCAGCAGCTTGGGGCAGTTGGTTTTCTTT. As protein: CASSLGQLVFF.

Written as DNA, the CDR3 is TGTGCCAGCAGCTTCCTAGACACCGGGGAGCTGTTTTTT. Residues: CASSFLDTGELFF. The rearrangement uses TRBV11-3 and TRBJ2-2; D is unresolved. Trimming removed 3 bases from V and 3 bases from J, with 5 bases in between. This CDR3 comprises 13 residues. Germline loops: CDR1 SGHNT, CDR2 YENEEA. Full variable domain (rest looked up from reference TRBV11-3 and TRBJ2-2): EAGVVQSPRYKIIEKKQPVAFWCNPISGHNTLYWYLQNLGQGPELLIRYENEEAVDDSQLPKDRFSAERLKGVDSTLKIQPAELGDSAVYLCASSFLDTGELFFGEGSRLTVL.

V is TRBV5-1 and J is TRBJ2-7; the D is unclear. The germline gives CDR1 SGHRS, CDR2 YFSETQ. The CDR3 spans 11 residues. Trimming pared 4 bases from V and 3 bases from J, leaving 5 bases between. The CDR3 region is CASSPGYEQYF. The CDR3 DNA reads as TGCGCCAGCAGCCCGGGCTACGAGCAGTACTTC.

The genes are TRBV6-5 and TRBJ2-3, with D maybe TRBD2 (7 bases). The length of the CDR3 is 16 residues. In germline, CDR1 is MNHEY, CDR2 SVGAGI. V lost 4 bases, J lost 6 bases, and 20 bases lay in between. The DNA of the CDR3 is TGTGCCAGCAGTTCCCCTGGGGGGGGCGCGGGGGATACGCAGTATTTT. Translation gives CASSSPGGGAGDTQYF.